Listed below are T cell receptor beta chains from one sample, sequenced in a study of regulatory T cells in long-lasting Graves disease. Each CDR3 protein gets one entry after TCRdb re-called the multiplex PCR reads with MiXCR. Among some 440,000 distinct CDR3 sequences listed, around 20% were seen once. Specimen: peripheral blood mononuclear cells (PBMCs), collected when the disease was refractory, from a patient treated with antithyroid drugs. The receptors shown here come from a female donor with Graves disease. The CDR3 runs from the conserved cysteine through the conserved F or W. D genes are given only for firm matches. Where a row states a size, it is once, few, many or the class of an expanded clone; other rows omit it.

clone size: -; D gene: -; V gene: TRBV13; J gene: TRBJ1-2; CDR3 protein: CASSFRELVSNGYTF; CDR3 DNA: TGTGCCAGCAGCTTCCGGGAACTCGTAAGCAATGGCTACACCTTC
clone size: few; D gene: TRBD1; V gene: TRBV10-2; J gene: TRBJ1-6; CDR3 protein: CASSETGVDSPLHF; CDR3 DNA: TGCGCCAGCAGCGAGACAGGGGTGGATTCACCCCTCCACTTT
clone size: -; D gene: -; V gene: TRBV5-4; J gene: TRBJ2-7; CDR3 protein: CASSLDTGTSAYEQYF; CDR3 DNA: TGTGCCAGCAGCTTGGATACAGGGACCAGTGCCTACGAGCAGTACTTC
clone size: -; D gene: TRBD1; V gene: TRBV5-6; J gene: TRBJ1-1; CDR3 protein: CASSLWTGRAFF; CDR3 DNA: TGTGCCAGCAGCTTGTGGACAGGGAGGGCTTTCTTT
clone size: -; D gene: -; V gene: TRBV28; J gene: TRBJ1-5; CDR3 protein: CASSLASARQPQHF; CDR3 DNA: TGTGCCAGCAGTTTGGCCAGCGCCAGGCAGCCCCAGCATTTT
clone size: many; D gene: TRBD1; V gene: TRBV5-5; J gene: TRBJ1-5; CDR3 protein: CASSLFDRDNQPQHF; CDR3 DNA: TGTGCCAGCAGCTTGTTCGACAGGGATAATCAGCCCCAGCATTTT
clone size: many; D gene: TRBD1; V gene: TRBV6-1; J gene: TRBJ2-5; CDR3 protein: CASSALTGGGETQYF; CDR3 DNA: TGTGCCAGCAGTGCGCTGACAGGGGGAGGAGAGACCCAGTACTTC
clone size: -; D gene: TRBD2; V gene: TRBV5-1; J gene: TRBJ2-1; CDR3 protein: CASSVQLARNNEQFF; CDR3 DNA: TGCGCCAGCAGCGTACAACTAGCGAGAAACAATGAGCAGTTCTTC
clone size: many; D gene: -; V gene: TRBV2; J gene: TRBJ1-1; CDR3 protein: CAKDTEGTEAFF; CDR3 DNA: TGTGCTAAGGACACCGAGGGCACTGAAGCTTTCTTT
clone size: -; D gene: -; V gene: TRBV28; J gene: TRBJ2-1; CDR3 protein: CASRQNTRATYNEQFF; CDR3 DNA: TGTGCCAGCAGACAGAATACCAGGGCCACCTACAATGAGCAGTTCTTC
clone size: -; D gene: -; V gene: TRBV28; J gene: TRBJ2-7; CDR3 protein: CASSPPDYAYEQYF; CDR3 DNA: TGCGCCAGCAGCCCCCCGGACTACGCCTACGAGCAGTACTTC
clone size: few; D gene: -; V gene: TRBV7-9; J gene: TRBJ2-7; CDR3 protein: CASSFRHGGEQYF; CDR3 DNA: TGTGCCAGCAGCTTCCGCCATGGGGGCGAGCAGTACTTC
clone size: -; D gene: -; V gene: TRBV5-1; J gene: TRBJ2-7; CDR3 protein: CASSLGLDWAGTSEQYF; CDR3 DNA: TGCGCCAGCAGCTTGGGCCTAGACTGGGCGGGAACGTCCGAGCAGTACTTC
clone size: many; D gene: -; V gene: TRBV12-3/TRBV12-4; J gene: TRBJ2-2; CDR3 protein: CASSLIGGELFF; CDR3 DNA: TGTGCCAGCAGTTTAATCGGCGGGGAGCTGTTTTTT
clone size: many; D gene: -; V gene: TRBV12-3/TRBV12-4; J gene: TRBJ2-5; CDR3 protein: CASSSRDLREETQYF; CDR3 DNA: TGTGCCAGCAGTTCCCGGGACCTTAGGGAAGAGACCCAGTACTTC
clone size: many; D gene: -; V gene: TRBV13; J gene: TRBJ1-1; CDR3 protein: CASSHAENTEAFF; CDR3 DNA: TGTGCCAGCAGCCACGCGGAGAACACTGAAGCTTTCTTT
clone size: many; D gene: TRBD2; V gene: TRBV2; J gene: TRBJ2-5; CDR3 protein: CASQGLAGGPGETQYF; CDR3 DNA: TGTGCCAGCCAAGGACTAGCGGGAGGGCCGGGGGAGACCCAGTACTTC
clone size: many; D gene: -; V gene: TRBV18; J gene: TRBJ2-5; CDR3 protein: CASSPSLYQETQYF; CDR3 DNA: TGTGCCAGCAGCCCCTCTCTGTACCAAGAGACCCAGTACTTC
clone size: -; D gene: -; V gene: TRBV28; J gene: TRBJ2-3; CDR3 protein: CASGTSGTQYF; CDR3 DNA: TGTGCCAGCGGGACATCGGGTACGCAGTATTTT
clone size: many; D gene: TRBD1; V gene: TRBV6-1; J gene: TRBJ2-7; CDR3 protein: CASRPGTVPQPTSSEQYF; CDR3 DNA: TGTGCCAGCAGACCCGGGACAGTGCCACAACCTACGAGTTCGGAGCAGTACTTC
clone size: many; D gene: -; V gene: TRBV7-2; J gene: TRBJ1-5; CDR3 protein: CASSLEGDSNQPQHF; CDR3 DNA: TGTGCCAGCAGCTTAGAAGGGGATAGCAATCAGCCCCAGCATTTT
clone size: -; D gene: -; V gene: TRBV5-1; J gene: TRBJ1-1; CDR3 protein: CASSPRPGRGTEAFF; CDR3 DNA: TGCGCCAGCAGCCCGAGACCAGGGAGGGGCACTGAAGCTTTCTTT
clone size: -; D gene: TRBD2; V gene: TRBV30; J gene: TRBJ2-5; CDR3 protein: CAWSPTGGGPWRETQYF; CDR3 DNA: TGTGCCTGGAGCCCAACGGGGGGAGGGCCATGGAGAGAGACCCAGTACTTC
clone size: few; D gene: -; V gene: TRBV30; J gene: TRBJ1-5; CDR3 protein: CAWGAGRQPQHF; CDR3 DNA: TGTGCCTGGGGGGCAGGGCGTCAGCCCCAGCATTTT
clone size: -; D gene: -; V gene: TRBV6-1; J gene: TRBJ1-3; CDR3 protein: CASRRIPNSGNTIYF; CDR3 DNA: TGTGCCAGCAGGAGGATACCCAACTCTGGAAACACCATATATTTT
clone size: -; D gene: TRBD1; V gene: TRBV14; J gene: TRBJ1-1; CDR3 protein: CASSRDRGAPDTEAFF; CDR3 DNA: TGTGCCAGCAGCCGGGACAGGGGCGCGCCGGACACTGAAGCTTTCTTT
clone size: -; D gene: TRBD1; V gene: TRBV6-5; J gene: TRBJ1-3; CDR3 protein: CASSYSPRPGQRDGNTIYF; CDR3 DNA: TGTGCCAGCAGTTATTCTCCGCGCCCGGGACAGCGAGATGGAAACACCATATATTTT
clone size: many; D gene: TRBD2; V gene: TRBV28; J gene: TRBJ2-5; CDR3 protein: CASLGRASVKTQYF; CDR3 DNA: TGTGCCAGTCTTGGGAGGGCTTCCGTAAAGACCCAGTACTTC
clone size: -; D gene: -; V gene: TRBV4-1; J gene: TRBJ2-4; CDR3 protein: CASSHYVGPENIQYF; CDR3 DNA: TGCGCCAGCAGCCATTATGTGGGGCCTGAAAACATTCAGTACTTC
clone size: many; D gene: -; V gene: TRBV11-1; J gene: TRBJ1-1; CDR3 protein: CASSPSGSGGDTEAFF; CDR3 DNA: TGTGCCAGCAGCCCCTCGGGTTCCGGGGGAGACACTGAAGCTTTCTTT
clone size: once; D gene: TRBD1; V gene: TRBV20-1; J gene: TRBJ1-3; CDR3 protein: CSAGTGGNTIYF; CDR3 DNA: TGCAGTGCTGGGACAGGAGGAAACACCATATATTTT
clone size: many; D gene: -; V gene: TRBV2; J gene: TRBJ2-7; CDR3 protein: CATAGDGLYEQYF; CDR3 DNA: TGTGCCACCGCTGGTGACGGATTATACGAGCAGTACTTC
clone size: few; D gene: -; V gene: TRBV7-9; J gene: TRBJ1-2; CDR3 protein: CASSLAVRTPGKSNYGYTF; CDR3 DNA: TGTGCCAGCAGCTTAGCGGTGAGGACCCCCGGCAAGTCGAACTATGGCTACACCTTC
clone size: few; D gene: TRBD1; V gene: TRBV28; J gene: TRBJ2-3; CDR3 protein: CASRLGTGRTDTQYF; CDR3 DNA: TGTGCCAGCAGGCTCGGGACAGGTCGCACAGATACGCAGTATTTT
clone size: -; D gene: TRBD1; V gene: TRBV18; J gene: TRBJ2-7; CDR3 protein: CASSRDRANEQYF; CDR3 DNA: TGTGCCAGCTCACGGGACAGGGCAAACGAGCAGTACTTC
clone size: few; D gene: -; V gene: TRBV6-4; J gene: TRBJ2-2; CDR3 protein: CASSEGPETGELFF; CDR3 DNA: TGTGCCAGCAGTGAAGGGCCGGAGACCGGGGAGCTGTTTTTT
clone size: many; D gene: TRBD1; V gene: TRBV7-8; J gene: TRBJ2-7; CDR3 protein: CASSLARDRVEQYF; CDR3 DNA: TGTGCCAGCAGCTTAGCCCGGGACAGGGTCGAGCAGTACTTC
clone size: many; D gene: -; V gene: TRBV20-1; J gene: TRBJ2-7; CDR3 protein: CSAASGGTYEQYF; CDR3 DNA: TGCAGTGCCGCCTCTGGAGGGACCTACGAGCAGTACTTC
clone size: many; D gene: TRBD1; V gene: TRBV27; J gene: TRBJ1-2; CDR3 protein: CASSYYMTGRVGYGYTF; CDR3 DNA: TGTGCCAGCAGTTACTACATGACAGGGCGGGTCGGCTATGGCTACACCTTC
clone size: -; D gene: -; V gene: TRBV25-1; J gene: TRBJ1-2; CDR3 protein: CASSEGWEAYGYTF; CDR3 DNA: TGTGCCAGCAGTGAAGGATGGGAAGCCTATGGCTACACCTTC
clone size: many; D gene: TRBD1; V gene: TRBV20-1; J gene: TRBJ2-7; CDR3 protein: CSARQGQGPYEQYF; CDR3 DNA: TGCAGTGCTAGGCAGGGACAGGGGCCCTACGAGCAGTACTTC
clone size: -; D gene: -; V gene: TRBV4-1; J gene: TRBJ1-1; CDR3 protein: CASSQVQGTEAFF; CDR3 DNA: TGCGCCAGCAGCCAAGTACAGGGCACTGAAGCTTTCTTT